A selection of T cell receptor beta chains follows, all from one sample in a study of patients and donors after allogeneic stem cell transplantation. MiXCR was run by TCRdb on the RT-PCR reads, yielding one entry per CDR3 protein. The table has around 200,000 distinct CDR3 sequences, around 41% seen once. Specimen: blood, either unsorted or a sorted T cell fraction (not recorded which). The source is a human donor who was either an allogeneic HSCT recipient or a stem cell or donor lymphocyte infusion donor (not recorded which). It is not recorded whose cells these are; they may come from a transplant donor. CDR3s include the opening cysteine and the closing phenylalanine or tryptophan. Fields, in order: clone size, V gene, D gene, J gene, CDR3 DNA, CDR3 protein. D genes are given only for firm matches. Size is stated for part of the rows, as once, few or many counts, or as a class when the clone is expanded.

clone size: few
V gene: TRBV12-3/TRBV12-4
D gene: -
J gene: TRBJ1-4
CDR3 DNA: TGTGCCAGCACCAAGGCGAACAGCCTTAATGAAAAACTGTTTTTT
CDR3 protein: CASTKANSLNEKLFF

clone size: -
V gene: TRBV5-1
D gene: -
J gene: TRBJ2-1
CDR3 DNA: TGCGCCAGCAGCTTGGCTATCAGGGTAGGCGATGAGCAGTTCTTC
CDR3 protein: CASSLAIRVGDEQFF

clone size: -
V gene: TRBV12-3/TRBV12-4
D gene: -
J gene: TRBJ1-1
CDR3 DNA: TGTGCCAGCAGTTTAGTGAGGACTGGTGAAGCTTTCTTT
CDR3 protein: CASSLVRTGEAFF

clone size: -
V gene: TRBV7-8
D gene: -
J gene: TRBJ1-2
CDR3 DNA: TGTGCCAGCAGCTTGGACAACCCTAACTATGGCTACACCTTC
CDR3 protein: CASSLDNPNYGYTF

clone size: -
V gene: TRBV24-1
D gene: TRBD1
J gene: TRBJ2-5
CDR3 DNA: TGTGCCACCGGGACAGGGAGCTCCCAAGAGACCCAGTACTTC
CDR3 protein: CATGTGSSQETQYF

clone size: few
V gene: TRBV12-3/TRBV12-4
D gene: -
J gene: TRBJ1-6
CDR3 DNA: TGTGCCAGCAGTCAAACTGGGCAGCTCAATTCACCCCTCCACTTT
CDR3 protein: CASSQTGQLNSPLHF

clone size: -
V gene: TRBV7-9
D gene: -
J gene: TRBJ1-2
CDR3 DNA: TGTGCCAGCAGCTTAGAGAGTCTGCGACAAGGCTACACCTTC
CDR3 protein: CASSLESLRQGYTF

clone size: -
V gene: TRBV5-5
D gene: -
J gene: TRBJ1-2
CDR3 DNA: TGTGCCAGCAGCTTGGTTAGGGGGATCTTGAGCTACACCTTC
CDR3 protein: CASSLVRGILSYTF

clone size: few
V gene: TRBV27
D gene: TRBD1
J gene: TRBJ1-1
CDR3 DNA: TGTGCCAGCAGTCCACAAGGCCCGAGACAGGGGGTGAGCACTGAAGCTTTCTTT
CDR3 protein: CASSPQGPRQGVSTEAFF

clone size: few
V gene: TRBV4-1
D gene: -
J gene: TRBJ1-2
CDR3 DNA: TGCGCCAGCAGCCAAAAAGTCTCACCCGCGGCGGGTAACTATGGCTACACCTTC
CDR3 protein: CASSQKVSPAAGNYGYTF

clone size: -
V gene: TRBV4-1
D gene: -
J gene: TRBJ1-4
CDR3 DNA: TGCGCCAGCAGCCACCTGAACCGACAGGAAAATGAAAAACTGTTTTTT
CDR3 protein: CASSHLNRQENEKLFF

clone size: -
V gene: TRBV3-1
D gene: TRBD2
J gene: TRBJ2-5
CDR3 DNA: TGTGCCAGCAGCCCCCGACTAGCGGGGGTCCAAGAGACCCAGTACTTC
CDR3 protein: CASSPRLAGVQETQYF

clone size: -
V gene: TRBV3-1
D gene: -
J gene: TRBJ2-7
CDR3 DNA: TGTGCCAGCAGCCCCCAGCGTATCACCACCTACGAGCAGTACTTC
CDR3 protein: CASSPQRITTYEQYF

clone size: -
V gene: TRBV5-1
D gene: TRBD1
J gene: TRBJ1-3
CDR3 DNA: TGCGCCAGCAGCTCGGGACAGGAGATCGCTGGAAACACCATATATTTT
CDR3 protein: CASSSGQEIAGNTIYF

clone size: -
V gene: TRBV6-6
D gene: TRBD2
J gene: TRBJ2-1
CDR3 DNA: TGTGCCAGCAGTACCCGGGGACTAGCGGAGGGCGATGAGCAGTTCTTC
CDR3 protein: CASSTRGLAEGDEQFF

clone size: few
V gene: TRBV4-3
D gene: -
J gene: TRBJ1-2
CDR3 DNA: TGCGCCAGCAGCCAGGCTCTGGGATTTTCTTCTAACTATGGCTACACCTTC
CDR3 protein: CASSQALGFSSNYGYTF

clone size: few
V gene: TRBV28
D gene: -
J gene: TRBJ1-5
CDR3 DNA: TGTGCCAGCAGTTTATCAACCCGCAGGCGCAATCAGCCCCAGCATTTT
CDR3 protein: CASSLSTRRRNQPQHF

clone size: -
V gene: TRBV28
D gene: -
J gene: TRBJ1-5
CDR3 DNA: TGTGCCAGCAGCCCGGCAGGGCGGGTGAGCAATCAGCCCCAGCATTTT
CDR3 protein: CASSPAGRVSNQPQHF

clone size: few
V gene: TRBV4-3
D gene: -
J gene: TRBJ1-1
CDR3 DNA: TGCGCCAGCAGCCCGAACGGAAACGGTTTGGCTTTCTTT
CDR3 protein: CASSPNGNGLAFF

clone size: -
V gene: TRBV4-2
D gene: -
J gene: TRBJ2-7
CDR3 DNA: TGTGCCAGCAGCCAACTGGACCAATTCTACGAGCAGTACTTC
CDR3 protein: CASSQLDQFYEQYF

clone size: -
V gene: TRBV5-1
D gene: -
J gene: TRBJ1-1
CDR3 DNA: TGCGCCAGCAGCTCGGAGCAGCTGAACACTGAAGCTTTCTTT
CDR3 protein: CASSSEQLNTEAFF

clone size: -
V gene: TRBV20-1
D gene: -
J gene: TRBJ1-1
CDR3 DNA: TGCAGTGCTAGAGCCAGGGCCAACACTGAAGCTTTCTTT
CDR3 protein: CSARARANTEAFF

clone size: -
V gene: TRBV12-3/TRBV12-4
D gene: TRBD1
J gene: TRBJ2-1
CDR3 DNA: TGTGCCAGCAGTTGGCACGCGGGACAGGGAGGGGGTGAGCAGTTCTTC
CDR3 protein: CASSWHAGQGGGEQFF

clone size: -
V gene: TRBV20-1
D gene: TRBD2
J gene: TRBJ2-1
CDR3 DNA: TGCAGTGCTAGACTGCGTGGTCGAGCGGGGAGCTCCTACAATGAGCAGTTCTTC
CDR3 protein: CSARLRGRAGSSYNEQFF

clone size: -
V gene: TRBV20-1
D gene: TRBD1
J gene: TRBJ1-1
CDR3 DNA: TGCAGTGCTAGAGAGGGGACAGGGGGAACTGAAGCTTTCTTT
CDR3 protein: CSAREGTGGTEAFF

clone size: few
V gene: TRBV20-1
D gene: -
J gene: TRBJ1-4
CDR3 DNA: TGCAGTGCTAGGCGTCAGGGCGTTGAAAAACTGTTTTTT
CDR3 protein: CSARRQGVEKLFF

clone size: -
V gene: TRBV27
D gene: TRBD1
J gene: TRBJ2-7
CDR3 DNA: TGTGCCAGCAGTTCCGACAGGGTGGCAAGGTACGAGCAGTACTTC
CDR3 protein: CASSSDRVARYEQYF

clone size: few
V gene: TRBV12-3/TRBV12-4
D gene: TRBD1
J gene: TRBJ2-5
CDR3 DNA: TGTGCCAGCAGTGTCGGACAGGAGAAGACCCAGTACTTC
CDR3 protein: CASSVGQEKTQYF

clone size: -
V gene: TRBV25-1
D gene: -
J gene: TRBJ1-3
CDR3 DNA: TGTGCCAGCAGTGAATGGGGCAGGTCTTCTGGAAACACCATATATTTT
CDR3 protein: CASSEWGRSSGNTIYF

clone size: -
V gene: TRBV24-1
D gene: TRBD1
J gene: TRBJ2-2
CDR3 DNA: TGTGCCACCAGTGGGTTAGGACAGGGATCCGGGGAGCTGTTTTTT
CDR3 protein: CATSGLGQGSGELFF

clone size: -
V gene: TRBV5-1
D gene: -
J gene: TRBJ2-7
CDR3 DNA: TGCGCCAGCAGCTCGTTGACAGTTTCCTACGAGCAGTACTTC
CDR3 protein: CASSSLTVSYEQYF

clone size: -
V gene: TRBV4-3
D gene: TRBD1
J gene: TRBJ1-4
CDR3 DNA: TGCGCCAGCAGCCAGGGACAGGGGGCAGGAGGTGAAAAACTGTTTTTT
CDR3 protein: CASSQGQGAGGEKLFF

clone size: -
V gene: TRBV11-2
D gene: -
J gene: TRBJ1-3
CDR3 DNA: TGTGCCAGCAGCGGAGACAGGCCGCGAAACACCATATATTTT
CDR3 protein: CASSGDRPRNTIYF

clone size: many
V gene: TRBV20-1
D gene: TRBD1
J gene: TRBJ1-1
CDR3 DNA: TGCAGTGCTCGACAGGGTAACACTGAAGCTTTCTTT
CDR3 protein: CSARQGNTEAFF

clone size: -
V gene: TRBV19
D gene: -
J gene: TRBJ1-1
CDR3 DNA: TGTGCCAGTAGTATGGGTGGATCGAGGAACACTGAAGCTTTCTTT
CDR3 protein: CASSMGGSRNTEAFF

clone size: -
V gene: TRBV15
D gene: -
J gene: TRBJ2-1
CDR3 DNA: TGTGCCACCAGCAGAGGGTACGAAAATGAGCAGTTCTTC
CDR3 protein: CATSRGYENEQFF

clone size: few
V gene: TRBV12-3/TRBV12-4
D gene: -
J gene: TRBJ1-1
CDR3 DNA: TGTGCCAGCAGTTGGGGTGGCGACACTGAAGCTTTCTTT
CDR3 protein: CASSWGGDTEAFF

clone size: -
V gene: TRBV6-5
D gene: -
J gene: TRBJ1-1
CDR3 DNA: TGTGCCAGCAGTTCCGAAGCTTTCTTT
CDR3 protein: CASSSEAFF

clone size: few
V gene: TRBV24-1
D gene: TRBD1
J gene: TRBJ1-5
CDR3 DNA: TGTGCCACCAGTGAGGAGAGACAGGGGAAATGGGATCAGCCCCAGCATTTT
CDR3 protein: CATSEERQGKWDQPQHF

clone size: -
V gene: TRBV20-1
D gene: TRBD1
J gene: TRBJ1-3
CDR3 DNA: TGCAGTGCTAGTATGGGTGGGACAGCTGGAAACACCATATATTTT
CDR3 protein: CSASMGGTAGNTIYF

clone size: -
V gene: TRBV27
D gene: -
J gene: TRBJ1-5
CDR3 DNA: TGTGCCAGCAGTTTATCAGCCGATCAGCCCCAGCATTTT
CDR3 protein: CASSLSADQPQHF

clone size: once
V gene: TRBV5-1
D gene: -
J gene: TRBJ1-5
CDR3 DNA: TGCGCCAGCAGCGTGGGCCCACAGGGCCAGCCCCAGCATTTT
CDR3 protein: CASSVGPQGQPQHF

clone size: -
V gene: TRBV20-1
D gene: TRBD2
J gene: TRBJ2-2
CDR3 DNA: TGCAGTGCTACCCGGACTAGTAGGGAGCTGTTTTTT
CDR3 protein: CSATRTSRELFF

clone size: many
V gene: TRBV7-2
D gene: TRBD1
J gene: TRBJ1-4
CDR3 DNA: TGTGCCAGCAGCTCCGCCGGGACAGGGGGGGAAAAACTGTTTTTT
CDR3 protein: CASSSAGTGGEKLFF

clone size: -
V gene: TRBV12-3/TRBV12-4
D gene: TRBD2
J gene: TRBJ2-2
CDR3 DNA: TGTGCCAGCAGTCCGCTAGCGGGCGGAATCACCGGGGAGCTGTTTTTT
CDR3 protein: CASSPLAGGITGELFF

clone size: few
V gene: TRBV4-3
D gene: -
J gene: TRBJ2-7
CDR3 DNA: TGCGCCAGCAGCCAAGATTGGGGGGACTTCTACGAGCAGTACTTC
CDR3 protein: CASSQDWGDFYEQYF

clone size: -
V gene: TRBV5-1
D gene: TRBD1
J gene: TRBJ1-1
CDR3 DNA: TGCGCCAGCAGCAACCGCCCCGGGACAGACACTGAAGCTTTCTTT
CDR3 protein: CASSNRPGTDTEAFF

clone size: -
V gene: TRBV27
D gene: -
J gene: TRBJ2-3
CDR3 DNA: TGTGCCAGCAGTCTCGCATCGCAACGAGGTGGGATGAGGGCCACAGATACGCAGTATTTT
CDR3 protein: CASSLASQRGGMRATDTQYF

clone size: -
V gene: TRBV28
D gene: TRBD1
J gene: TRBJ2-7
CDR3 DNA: TGTGCCAGCAGAGGGCAGGGGGCGACCAACGAGCAGTACTTC
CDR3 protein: CASRGQGATNEQYF

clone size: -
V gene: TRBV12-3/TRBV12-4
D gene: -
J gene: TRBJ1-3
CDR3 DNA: TGTGCCAGCATACTCCCACGGGCTGGAAACACCATATATTTT
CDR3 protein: CASILPRAGNTIYF

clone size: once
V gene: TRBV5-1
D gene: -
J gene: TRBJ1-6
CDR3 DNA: TGCGCCAGCAGCTTAAGGACAGATTCACCCCTCCACTTT
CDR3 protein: CASSLRTDSPLHF

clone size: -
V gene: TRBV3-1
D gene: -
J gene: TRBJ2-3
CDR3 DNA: TGTGCCAGCAGAGAGCTGGATACGCAGTATTTT
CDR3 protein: CASRELDTQYF

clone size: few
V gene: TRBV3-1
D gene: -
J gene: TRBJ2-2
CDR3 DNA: TGTGCCAGCAGCCAAGGACGGGGGCAGAGCACCGGGGAGCTGTTTTTT
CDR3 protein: CASSQGRGQSTGELFF

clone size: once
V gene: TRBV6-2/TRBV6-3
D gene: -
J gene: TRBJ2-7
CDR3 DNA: TGTGCCACCAGCCACGGGGCAGGTCGATCCTACGAGCAGTACTTC
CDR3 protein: CATSHGAGRSYEQYF

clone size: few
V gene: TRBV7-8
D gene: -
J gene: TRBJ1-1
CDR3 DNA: TGTGCCAGCAGCTTAGCAGCCGGGGAGAACACTGAAGCTTTCTTT
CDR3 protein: CASSLAAGENTEAFF

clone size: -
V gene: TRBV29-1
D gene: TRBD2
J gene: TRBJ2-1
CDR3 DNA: TGCAGCGTTGCGAGCGGGGGCTCCTACAATGAGCAGTTCTTC
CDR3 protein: CSVASGGSYNEQFF